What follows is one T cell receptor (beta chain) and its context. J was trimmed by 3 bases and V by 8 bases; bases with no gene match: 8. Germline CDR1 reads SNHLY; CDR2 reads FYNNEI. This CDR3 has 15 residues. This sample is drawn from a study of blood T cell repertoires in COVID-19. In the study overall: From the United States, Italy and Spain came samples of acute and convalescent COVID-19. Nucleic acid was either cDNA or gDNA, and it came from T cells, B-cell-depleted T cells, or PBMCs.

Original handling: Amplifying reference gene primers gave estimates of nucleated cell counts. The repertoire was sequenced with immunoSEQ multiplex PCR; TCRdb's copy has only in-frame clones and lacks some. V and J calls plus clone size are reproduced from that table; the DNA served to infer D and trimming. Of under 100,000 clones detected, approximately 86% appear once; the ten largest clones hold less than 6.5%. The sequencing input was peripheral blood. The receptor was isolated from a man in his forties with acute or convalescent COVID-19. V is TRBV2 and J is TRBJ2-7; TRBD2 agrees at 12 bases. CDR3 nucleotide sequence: TGTGCCAGCGGCCCCAGGACTAGCGGGGACTACGAGCAGTACTTC. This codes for CASGPRTSGDYEQYF.